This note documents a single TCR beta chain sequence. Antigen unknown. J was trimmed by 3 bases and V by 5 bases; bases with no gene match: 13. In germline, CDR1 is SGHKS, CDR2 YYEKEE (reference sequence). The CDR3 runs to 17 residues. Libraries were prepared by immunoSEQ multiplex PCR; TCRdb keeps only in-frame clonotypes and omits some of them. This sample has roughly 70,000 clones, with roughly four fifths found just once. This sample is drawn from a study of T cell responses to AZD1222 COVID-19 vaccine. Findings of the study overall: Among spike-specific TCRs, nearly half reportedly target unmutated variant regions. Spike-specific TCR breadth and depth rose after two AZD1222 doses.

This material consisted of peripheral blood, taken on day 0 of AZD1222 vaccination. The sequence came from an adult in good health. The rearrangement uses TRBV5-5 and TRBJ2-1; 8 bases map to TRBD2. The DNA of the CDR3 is TGTGCCAGCAGGATTCGGGGGGGCCTCTTAGACTACAATGAGCAGTTCTTC. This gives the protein CASRIRGGLLDYNEQFF. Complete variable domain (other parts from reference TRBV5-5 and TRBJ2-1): DAGVTQSPTHLIKTRGQQVTLRCSPISGHKSVSWYQQVLGQGPQFIFQYYEKEERGRGNFPDRFSARQFPNYSSELNVNALLLGDSALYLCASRIRGGLLDYNEQFFGPGTRLTVL.